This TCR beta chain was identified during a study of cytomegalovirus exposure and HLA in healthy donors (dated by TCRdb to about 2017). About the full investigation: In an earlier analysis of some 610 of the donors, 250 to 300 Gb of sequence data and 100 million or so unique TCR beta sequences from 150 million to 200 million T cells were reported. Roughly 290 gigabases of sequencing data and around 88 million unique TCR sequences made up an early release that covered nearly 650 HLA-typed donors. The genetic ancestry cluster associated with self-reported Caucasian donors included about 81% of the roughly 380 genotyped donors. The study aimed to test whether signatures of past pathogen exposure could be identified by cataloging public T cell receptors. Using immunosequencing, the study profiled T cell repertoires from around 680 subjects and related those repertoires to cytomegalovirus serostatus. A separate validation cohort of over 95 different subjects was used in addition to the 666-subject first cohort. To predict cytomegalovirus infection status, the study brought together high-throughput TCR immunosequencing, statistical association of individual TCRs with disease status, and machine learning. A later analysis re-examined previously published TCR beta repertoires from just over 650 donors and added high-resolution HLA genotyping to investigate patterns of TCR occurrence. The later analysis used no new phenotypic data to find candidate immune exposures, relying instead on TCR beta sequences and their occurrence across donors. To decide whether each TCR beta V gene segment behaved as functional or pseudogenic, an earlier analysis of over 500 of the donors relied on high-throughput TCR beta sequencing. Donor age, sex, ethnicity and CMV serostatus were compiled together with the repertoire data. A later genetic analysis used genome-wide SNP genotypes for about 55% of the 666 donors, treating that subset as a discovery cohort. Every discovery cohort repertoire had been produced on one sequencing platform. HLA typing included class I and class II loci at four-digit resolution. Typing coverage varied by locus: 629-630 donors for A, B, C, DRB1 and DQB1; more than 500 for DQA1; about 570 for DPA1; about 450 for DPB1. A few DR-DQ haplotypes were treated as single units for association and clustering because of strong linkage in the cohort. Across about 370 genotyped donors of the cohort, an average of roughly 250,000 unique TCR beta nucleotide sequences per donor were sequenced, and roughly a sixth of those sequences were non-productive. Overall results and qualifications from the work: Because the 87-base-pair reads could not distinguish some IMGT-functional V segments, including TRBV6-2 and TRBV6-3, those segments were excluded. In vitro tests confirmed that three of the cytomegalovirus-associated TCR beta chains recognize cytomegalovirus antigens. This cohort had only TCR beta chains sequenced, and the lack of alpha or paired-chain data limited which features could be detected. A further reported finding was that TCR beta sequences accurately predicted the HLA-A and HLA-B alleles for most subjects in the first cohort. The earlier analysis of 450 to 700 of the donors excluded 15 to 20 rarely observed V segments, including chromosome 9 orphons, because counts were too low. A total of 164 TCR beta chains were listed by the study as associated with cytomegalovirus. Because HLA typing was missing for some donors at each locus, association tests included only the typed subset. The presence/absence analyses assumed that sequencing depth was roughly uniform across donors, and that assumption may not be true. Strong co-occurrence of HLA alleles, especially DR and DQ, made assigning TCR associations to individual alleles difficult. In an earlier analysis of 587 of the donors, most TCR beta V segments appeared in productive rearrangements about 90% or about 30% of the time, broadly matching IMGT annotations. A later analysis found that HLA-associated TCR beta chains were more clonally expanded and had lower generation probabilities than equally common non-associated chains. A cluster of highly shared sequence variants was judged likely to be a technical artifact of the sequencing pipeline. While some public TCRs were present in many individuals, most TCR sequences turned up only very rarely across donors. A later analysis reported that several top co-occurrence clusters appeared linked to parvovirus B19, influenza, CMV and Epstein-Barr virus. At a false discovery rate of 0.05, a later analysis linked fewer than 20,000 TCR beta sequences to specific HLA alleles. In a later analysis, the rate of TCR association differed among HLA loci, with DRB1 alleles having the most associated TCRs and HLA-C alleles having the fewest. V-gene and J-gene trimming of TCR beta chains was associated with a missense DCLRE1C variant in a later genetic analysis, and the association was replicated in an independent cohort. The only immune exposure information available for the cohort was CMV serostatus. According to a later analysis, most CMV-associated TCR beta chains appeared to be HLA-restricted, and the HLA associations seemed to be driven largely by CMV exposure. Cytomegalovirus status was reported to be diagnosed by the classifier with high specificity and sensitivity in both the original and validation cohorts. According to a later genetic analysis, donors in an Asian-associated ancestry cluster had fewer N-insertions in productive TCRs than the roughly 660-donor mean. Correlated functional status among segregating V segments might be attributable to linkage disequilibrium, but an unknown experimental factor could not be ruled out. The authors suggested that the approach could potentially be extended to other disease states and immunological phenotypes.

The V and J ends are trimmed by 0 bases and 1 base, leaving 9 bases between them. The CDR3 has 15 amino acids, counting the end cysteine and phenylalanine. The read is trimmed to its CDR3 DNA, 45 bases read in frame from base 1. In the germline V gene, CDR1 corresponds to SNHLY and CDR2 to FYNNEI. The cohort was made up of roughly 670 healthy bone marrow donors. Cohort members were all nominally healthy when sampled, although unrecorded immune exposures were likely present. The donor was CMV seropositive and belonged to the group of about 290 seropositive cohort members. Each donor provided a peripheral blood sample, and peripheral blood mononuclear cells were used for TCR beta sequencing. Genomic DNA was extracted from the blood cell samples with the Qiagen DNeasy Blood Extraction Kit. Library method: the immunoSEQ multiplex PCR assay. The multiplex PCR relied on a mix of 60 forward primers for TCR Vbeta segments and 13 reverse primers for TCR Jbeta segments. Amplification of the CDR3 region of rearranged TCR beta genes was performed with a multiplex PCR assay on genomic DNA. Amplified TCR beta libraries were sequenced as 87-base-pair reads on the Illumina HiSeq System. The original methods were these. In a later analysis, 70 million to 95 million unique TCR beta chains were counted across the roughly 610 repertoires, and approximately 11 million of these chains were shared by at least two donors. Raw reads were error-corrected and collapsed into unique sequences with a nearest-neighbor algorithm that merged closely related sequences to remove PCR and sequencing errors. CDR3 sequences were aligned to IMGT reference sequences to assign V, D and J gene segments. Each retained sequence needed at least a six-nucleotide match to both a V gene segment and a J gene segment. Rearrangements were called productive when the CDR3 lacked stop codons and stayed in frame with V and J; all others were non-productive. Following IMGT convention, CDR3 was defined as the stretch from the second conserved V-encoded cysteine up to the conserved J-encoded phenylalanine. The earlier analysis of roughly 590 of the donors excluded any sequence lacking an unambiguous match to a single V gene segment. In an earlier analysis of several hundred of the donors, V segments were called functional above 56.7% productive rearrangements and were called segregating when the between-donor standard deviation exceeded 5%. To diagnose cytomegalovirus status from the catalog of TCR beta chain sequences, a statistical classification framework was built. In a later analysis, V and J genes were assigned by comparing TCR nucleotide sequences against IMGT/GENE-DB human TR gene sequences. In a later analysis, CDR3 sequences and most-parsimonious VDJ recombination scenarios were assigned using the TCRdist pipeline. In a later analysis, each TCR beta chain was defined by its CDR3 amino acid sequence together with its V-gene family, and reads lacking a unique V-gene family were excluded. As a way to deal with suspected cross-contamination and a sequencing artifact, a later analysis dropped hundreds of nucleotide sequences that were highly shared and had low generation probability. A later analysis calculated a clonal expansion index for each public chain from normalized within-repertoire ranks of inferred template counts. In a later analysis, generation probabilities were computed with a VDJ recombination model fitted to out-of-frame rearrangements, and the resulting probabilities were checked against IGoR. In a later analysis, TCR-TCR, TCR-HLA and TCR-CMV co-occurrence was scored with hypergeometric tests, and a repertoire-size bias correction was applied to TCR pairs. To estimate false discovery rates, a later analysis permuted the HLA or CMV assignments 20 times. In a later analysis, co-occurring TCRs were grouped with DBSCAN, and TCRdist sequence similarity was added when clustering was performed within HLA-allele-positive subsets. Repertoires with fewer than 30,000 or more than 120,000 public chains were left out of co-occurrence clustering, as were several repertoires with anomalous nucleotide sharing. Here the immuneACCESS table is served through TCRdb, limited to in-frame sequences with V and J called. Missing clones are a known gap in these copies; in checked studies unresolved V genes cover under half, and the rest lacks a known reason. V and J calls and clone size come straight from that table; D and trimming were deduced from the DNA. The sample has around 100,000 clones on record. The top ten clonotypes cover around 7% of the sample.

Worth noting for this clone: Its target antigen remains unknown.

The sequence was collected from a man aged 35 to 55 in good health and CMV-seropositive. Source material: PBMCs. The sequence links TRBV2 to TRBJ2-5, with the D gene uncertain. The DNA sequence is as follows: TGTGCCAGCAGTGAAGCAAATGGGCCCCAAGAGACCCAGTACTTC. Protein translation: CASSEANGPQETQYF.